A single T cell receptor (beta chain) is shown here with its context. Its antigen is as yet unknown. Libraries were prepared by immunoSEQ multiplex PCR; TCRdb keeps only in-frame clonotypes and omits some of them. The repertoire consists of some 2,500,000 clones, with more than 85% occurring once and the leading ten covering about 0.34%. Germline assignment: CDR1 LNHNV and CDR2 YYDKDF (reference sequence). This CDR3 spans 15 amino acids. V was pared by 3 bases and J by 4 bases, with 15 bases between. This entry belongs to a study of shared clonotypes between healthy human individuals. General observations from the study: Sorted-subset sequencing, rarefaction showed, was incomplete despite large depth. For naive CD4 cells, roughly 5.5% of clonotypes were shared across a few donors. A generally larger estimated richness was seen in naive subsets than in memory subsets.

Everyone who donated was a Caucasian adult who lived in Nashville, Tennessee. The chain carries TRBV15 and TRBJ2-5; D may be TRBD1 or TRBD2 (6 bases each). This sequence was found in a young man in good health. Some clones in this sample may be carry-over from other donors' samples. Material: naive CD4+ T cells from PBMCs. Sample subset: CD45RA+ positively selected. The CDR3 loop reads CATSRYGGRVETQYF. The CDR3 DNA is TGTGCCACCAGCAGGTACGGGGGCAGGGTAGAGACCCAGTACTTC.